This paragraph reports one TCR beta chain. Original processing notes: Amplifying reference gene primers gave estimates of nucleated cell counts. Data came from immunoSEQ multiplex PCR; TCRdb stores just in-frame clones and leaves some out. V, J and clone size are those of that table, while D and trimming were read from the DNA. In the table there are a few hundred thousand clones, approximately 90% of which are singletons. This sample was included in a study of blood T cell repertoires in COVID-19. Background on the study: Samples of COVID-19 (acute and convalescent) were obtained from the United States, Italy and Spain. Sample material is recorded as cDNA or gDNA derived from T cells, B-cell-depleted T cells, or PBMCs.

CDR3 length: 14 residues. V trimming: 5 bases; J trimming: 1 base; junction bases outside the gene matches: 4. Germline V gene lookup returns CDR1 MDHEN and CDR2 SYDVKM. The receptor was isolated from a man aged 25 to 40 with acute or convalescent COVID-19. Sequenced: peripheral blood. The chain joins TRBV28 to TRBJ2-5, with 7 positions matching TRBD1. DNA for the CDR3: TGTGCCAGCAGTCCGGGACAGACCCAAGAGACCCAGTACTTC. Encoded protein: CASSPGQTQETQYF.